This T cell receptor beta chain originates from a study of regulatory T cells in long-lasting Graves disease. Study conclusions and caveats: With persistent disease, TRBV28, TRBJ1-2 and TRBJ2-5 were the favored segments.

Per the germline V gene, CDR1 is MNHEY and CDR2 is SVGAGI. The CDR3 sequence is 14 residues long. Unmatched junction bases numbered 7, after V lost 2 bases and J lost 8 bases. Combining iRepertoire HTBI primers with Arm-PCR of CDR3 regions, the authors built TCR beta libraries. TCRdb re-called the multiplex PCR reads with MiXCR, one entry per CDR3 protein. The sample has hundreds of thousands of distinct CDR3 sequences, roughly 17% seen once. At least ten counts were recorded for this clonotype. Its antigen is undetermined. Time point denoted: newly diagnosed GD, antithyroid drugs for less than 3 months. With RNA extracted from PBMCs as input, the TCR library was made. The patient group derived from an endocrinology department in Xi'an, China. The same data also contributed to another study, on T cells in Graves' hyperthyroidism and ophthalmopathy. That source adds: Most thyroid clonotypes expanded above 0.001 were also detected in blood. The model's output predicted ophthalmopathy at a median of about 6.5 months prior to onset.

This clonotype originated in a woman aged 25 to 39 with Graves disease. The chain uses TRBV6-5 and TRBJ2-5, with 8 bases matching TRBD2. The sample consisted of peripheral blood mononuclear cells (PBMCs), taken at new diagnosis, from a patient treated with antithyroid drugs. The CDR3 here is CASSYGTRGGTQYF. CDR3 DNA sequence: TGTGCCAGCAGTTACGGGACTAGAGGAGGAACCCAGTACTTC.